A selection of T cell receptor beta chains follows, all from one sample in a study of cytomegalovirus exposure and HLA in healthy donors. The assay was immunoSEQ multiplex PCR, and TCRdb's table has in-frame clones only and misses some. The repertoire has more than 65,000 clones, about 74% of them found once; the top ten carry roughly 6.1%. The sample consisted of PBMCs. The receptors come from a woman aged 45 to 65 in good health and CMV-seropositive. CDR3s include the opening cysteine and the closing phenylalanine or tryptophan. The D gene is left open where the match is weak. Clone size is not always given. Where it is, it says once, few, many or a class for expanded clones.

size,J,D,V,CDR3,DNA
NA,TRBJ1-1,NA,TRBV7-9,CASSPGMNTEAFF,TGTGCCAGCAGCCCAGGGATGAACACTGAAGCTTTCTTT
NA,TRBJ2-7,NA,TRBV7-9,CASSLGGASYEQYF,TGTGCCAGCAGCTTGGGGGGAGCTTCCTACGAGCAGTACTTC
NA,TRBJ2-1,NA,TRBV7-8,CASSLRDTYNEQFF,TGTGCCAGCAGCTTACGCGACACCTACAATGAGCAGTTCTTC
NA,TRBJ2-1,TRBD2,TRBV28,CASRRQRIAGLNEQFF,TGTGCCAGCAGAAGACAAAGAATAGCGGGACTTAATGAGCAGTTCTTC
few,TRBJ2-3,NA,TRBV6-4,CASSAGLSTDTQYF,TGTGCCAGCAGTGCAGGGTTAAGCACAGATACGCAGTATTTT
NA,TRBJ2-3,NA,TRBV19,CASTQYRAEFADTQYF,TGTGCCAGTACCCAGTACAGGGCAGAGTTTGCAGATACGCAGTATTTT
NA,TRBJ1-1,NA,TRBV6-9,CASSHTGVEAFF,TGTGCCAGCAGCCACACAGGCGTTGAAGCTTTCTTT
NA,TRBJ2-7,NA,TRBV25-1,CASSESGSSYEQYF,TGTGCCAGCAGTGAAAGTGGGAGCTCCTACGAGCAGTACTTC
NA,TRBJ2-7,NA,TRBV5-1,CASSLAQEGYEQYF,TGCGCCAGCAGCTTGGCGCAGGAAGGCTACGAGCAGTACTTC
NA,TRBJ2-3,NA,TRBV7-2,CASSHKSGDTQYF,TGTGCCAGCAGCCACAAGTCGGGGGATACGCAGTATTTT
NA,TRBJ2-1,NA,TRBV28,CASILIADSYNEQFF,TGTGCCAGCATCCTTATAGCGGATTCCTACAATGAGCAGTTCTTC
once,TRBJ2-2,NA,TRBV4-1,CASSPQAGRNLRIGELFF,TGCGCCAGCAGCCCGCAGGCGGGGCGAAATCTACGTATCGGGGAGCTGTTTTTT
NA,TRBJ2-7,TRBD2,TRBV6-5,CASMNSGMLSYEQYF,TGTGCCAGTATGAATAGCGGGATGCTCTCCTACGAGCAGTACTTC
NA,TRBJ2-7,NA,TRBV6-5,CATRGGYEQYF,TGTGCCACCCGAGGGGGATACGAGCAGTACTTC
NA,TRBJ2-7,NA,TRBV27,CASSAGTPYEQYF,TGTGCCAGCAGTGCCGGGACACCGTACGAGCAGTACTTC
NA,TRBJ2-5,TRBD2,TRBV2,CASRQRGQRASGGGSETQYF,TGTGCCAGCAGACAACGAGGGCAGCGAGCTAGCGGGGGGGGTTCTGAGACCCAGTACTTC
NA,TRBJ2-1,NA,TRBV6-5,CASSYAARNEQFF,TGTGCCAGCAGTTACGCGGCCCGCAATGAGCAGTTCTTC
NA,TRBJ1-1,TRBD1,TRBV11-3,CASSPRQGRGTEAFF,TGTGCCAGCAGCCCTCGACAGGGTCGGGGCACTGAAGCTTTCTTT